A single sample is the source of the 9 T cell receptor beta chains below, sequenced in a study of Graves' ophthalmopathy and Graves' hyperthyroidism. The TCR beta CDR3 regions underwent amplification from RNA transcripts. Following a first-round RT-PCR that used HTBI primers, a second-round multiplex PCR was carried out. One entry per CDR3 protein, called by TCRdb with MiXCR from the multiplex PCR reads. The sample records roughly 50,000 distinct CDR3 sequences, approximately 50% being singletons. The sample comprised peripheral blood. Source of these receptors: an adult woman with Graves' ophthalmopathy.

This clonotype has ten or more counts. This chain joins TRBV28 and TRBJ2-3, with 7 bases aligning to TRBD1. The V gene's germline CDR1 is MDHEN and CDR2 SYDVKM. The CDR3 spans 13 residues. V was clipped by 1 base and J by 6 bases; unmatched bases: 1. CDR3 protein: CASSLLDRDTQYF. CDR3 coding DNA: TGTGCCAGCAGTTTATTGGACAGGGATACGCAGTATTTT.

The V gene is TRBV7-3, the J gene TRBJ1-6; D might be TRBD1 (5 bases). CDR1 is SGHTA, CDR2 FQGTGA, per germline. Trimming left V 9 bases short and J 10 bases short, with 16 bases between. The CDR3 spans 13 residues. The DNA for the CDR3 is TGTGCCAGTCGTACGGGGGAAGGGTCACCCCTCCACTTT. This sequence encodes CASRTGEGSPLHF.

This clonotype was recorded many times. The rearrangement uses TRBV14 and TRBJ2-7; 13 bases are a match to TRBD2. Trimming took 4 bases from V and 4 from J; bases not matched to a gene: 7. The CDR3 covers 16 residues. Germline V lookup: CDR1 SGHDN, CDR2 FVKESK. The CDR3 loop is CASSPPGLAGVYEQYF. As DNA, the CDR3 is TGTGCCAGCAGCCCCCCAGGACTAGCGGGAGTTTACGAGCAGTACTTC.

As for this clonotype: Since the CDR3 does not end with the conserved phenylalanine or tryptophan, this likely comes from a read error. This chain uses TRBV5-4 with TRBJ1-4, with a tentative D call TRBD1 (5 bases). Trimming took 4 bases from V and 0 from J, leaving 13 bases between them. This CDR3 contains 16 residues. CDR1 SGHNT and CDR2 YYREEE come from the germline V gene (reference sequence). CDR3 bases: TGTGCCAGCAGCCTGAACGGGGCTGCAACTAATGAAAAACTGTTTTTA. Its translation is CASSLNGAATNEKLFL.

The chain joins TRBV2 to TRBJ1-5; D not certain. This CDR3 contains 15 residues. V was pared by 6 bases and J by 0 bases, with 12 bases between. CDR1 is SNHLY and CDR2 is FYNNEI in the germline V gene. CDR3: CASRWTHNSNQPQHF. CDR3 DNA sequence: TGTGCCAGCAGGTGGACTCATAATAGCAATCAGCCCCAGCATTTT.

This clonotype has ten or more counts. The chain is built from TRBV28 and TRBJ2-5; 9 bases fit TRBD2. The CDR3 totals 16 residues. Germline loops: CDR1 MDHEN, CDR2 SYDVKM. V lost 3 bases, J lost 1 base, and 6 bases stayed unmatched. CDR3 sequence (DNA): TGTGCCAGCAGTTTTAGCGGGAGAGGCCCCCAAGAGACCCAGTACTTC. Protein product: CASSFSGRGPQETQYF.

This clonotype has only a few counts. CDR3 protein: CASSFAGTSATGNTQYF. CDR3 DNA: TGTGCCAGCTCATTCGCCGGGACTAGCGCCACCGGGAATACGCAGTATTTT. V gene TRBV18 combines with J gene TRBJ2-3, with 10 bases that match TRBD2. Germline V gene sequence: CDR1 KGHSH, CDR2 LQKENI. The CDR3 loop spans 17 amino acids. Unmatched junction bases numbered 15, after V lost 5 bases and J lost 7 bases.

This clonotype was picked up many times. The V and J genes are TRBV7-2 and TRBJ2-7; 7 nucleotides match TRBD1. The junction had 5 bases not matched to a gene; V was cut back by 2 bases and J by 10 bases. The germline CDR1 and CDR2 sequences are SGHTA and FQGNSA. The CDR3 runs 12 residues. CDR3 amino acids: CASSLTGDGQYF. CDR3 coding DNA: TGTGCCAGCAGCTTAACAGGGGACGGTCAGTACTTC.

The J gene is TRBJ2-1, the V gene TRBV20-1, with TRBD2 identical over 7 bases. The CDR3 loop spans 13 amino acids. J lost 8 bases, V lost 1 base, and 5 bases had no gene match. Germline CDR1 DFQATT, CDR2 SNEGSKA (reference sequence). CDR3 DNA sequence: TGCAGTGCTAGAGGAGCTAGCGGATATGAGCAGTTCTTC. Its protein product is CSARGASGYEQFF.